This TCR beta chain was sequenced in a study of shared clonotypes between healthy human individuals. Profiling relied on immunoSEQ multiplex PCR, and the TCRdb table lists in-frame clones only, not all of them. The sample includes 2 million or so clones, about 95% of them seen just once. CDR1 and CDR2 from the germline V gene are SGDLS and YYNGEE. CDR3 length: 15 residues. Trimming took 3 bases from V and 0 from J; bases not matched to a gene: 4. Terminally differentiated effector memory CD45RA+ cells were left out of the naive CD8 fraction, which was CD45RO-negative and positively selected for CCR7.

The J gene is TRBJ1-1, the V gene TRBV9; TRBD1 agrees at 8 bases. The TCR originated in a man younger than 30 in good health. Sequences were obtained from naive CD8+ T cells sorted from blood. The CDR3 bases are TGTGCCAGCAGCGCCCCAGGGGGCATGAACACTGAAGCTTTCTTT. Its protein product is CASSAPGGMNTEAFF.